This T cell receptor beta chain was documented in a study of early T cells in non-severe SARS-CoV-2 infection. V gave up 3 bases and J gave up 2 bases; unmatched junction bases: 5. The germline gives CDR1 MNHEY, CDR2 SMNVEV (reference sequence). This CDR3 has 15 residues. This clonotype showed up many times. One entry per CDR3 protein, called by TCRdb with MiXCR from the 5' RACE reads. The data contain more than 85,000 distinct CDR3 sequences, around 17% of them singletons. The J gene is TRBJ2-3, the V gene TRBV27; TRBD2 aligns across 7 bases. The sequencing used whole blood, collected at baseline. The clonotype comes from an adult who was a healthcare worker with PCR-confirmed SARS-CoV-2 infection or an uninfected control (not recorded which). The CDR3 region is CASSLGGPPTDTQYF. CDR3 coding DNA: TGTGCCAGCAGTTTGGGAGGGCCACCCACAGATACGCAGTATTTT.